The rows below give T cell receptor beta chains drawn from one sample of a study of blood T cell repertoires in COVID-19. The assay was immunoSEQ multiplex PCR, and TCRdb's table has in-frame clones only and misses some. Of 80,000 to 95,000 clones listed, 75% to 90% are singletons. The specimen sequenced was peripheral blood. These receptors all come from a woman older than 75 with active or convalescent COVID-19. The CDR3 runs from the conserved cysteine through the conserved F or W. The D gene is left open where the match is weak. Not all rows give a size; the values are once, few, many and, for expanded clones, a class.

v_gene: TRBV6-5; d_gene: TRBD1; abundance: -; j_gene: TRBJ2-7; CDR3nt: TGTGCCAGCAGTTATGGGACAGGGCGCACCTACGAGCAGTACTTC; CDR3aa: CASSYGTGRTYEQYF
v_gene: TRBV27; d_gene: -; abundance: -; j_gene: TRBJ1-5; CDR3nt: TGTGCCAGCAGTTTACAGTGGGGAGGCAATCAGCCCCAGCATTTT; CDR3aa: CASSLQWGGNQPQHF
v_gene: TRBV7-7; d_gene: TRBD2; abundance: -; j_gene: TRBJ2-1; CDR3nt: TGTGCCAACAGACTAGCGGGGGGGCTCTCTTACAATGAGCAGTTCTTC; CDR3aa: CANRLAGGLSYNEQFF
v_gene: TRBV4-2; d_gene: -; abundance: -; j_gene: TRBJ1-5; CDR3nt: TGTGCCAGCAGCCCGACGGTGGGGGCTAATCAGCCCCAGCATTTT; CDR3aa: CASSPTVGANQPQHF
v_gene: TRBV6-5; d_gene: -; abundance: few; j_gene: TRBJ1-1; CDR3nt: TGTGCCAGCAGTCGCAGGGGCACTGAAGCTTTCTTT; CDR3aa: CASSRRGTEAFF
v_gene: TRBV7-2; d_gene: TRBD2; abundance: -; j_gene: TRBJ2-5; CDR3nt: TGTGCCAGCAGCCCGCGGCTAGCGGGGGTACAAGAGACCCAGTACTTC; CDR3aa: CASSPRLAGVQETQYF
v_gene: TRBV4-3; d_gene: -; abundance: -; j_gene: TRBJ2-1; CDR3nt: TGCGCCAGCAGCCAAGAGACTGTATCCTACAATGAGCAGTTCTTC; CDR3aa: CASSQETVSYNEQFF
v_gene: TRBV4-3; d_gene: TRBD1; abundance: -; j_gene: TRBJ2-7; CDR3nt: TGCGCCAGCAGCCAAGGGACAGGGATCTCCTACGAGCAGTACTTC; CDR3aa: CASSQGTGISYEQYF
v_gene: TRBV10-3; d_gene: TRBD1; abundance: few; j_gene: TRBJ1-1; CDR3nt: TGTGCCATCAGTGAGCGTACAGGGGATTTTAGCACTGAAGCTTTCTTT; CDR3aa: CAISERTGDFSTEAFF
v_gene: TRBV7-3; d_gene: -; abundance: few; j_gene: TRBJ2-6; CDR3nt: TGTGCCAGCAGCCCCCGTTCGGGGGCCAACGTCCTGACTTTC; CDR3aa: CASSPRSGANVLTF
v_gene: TRBV9; d_gene: TRBD2; abundance: -; j_gene: TRBJ2-3; CDR3nt: TGTGCCACCTCAAGCGGGGTTAGCACAGATACGCAGTATTTT; CDR3aa: CATSSGVSTDTQYF
v_gene: TRBV11-2; d_gene: TRBD1; abundance: -; j_gene: TRBJ2-5; CDR3nt: TGTGCCAGCAGCCCCGAGACAGGGGTTCAGGAGACCCAGTACTTC; CDR3aa: CASSPETGVQETQYF
v_gene: TRBV5-1; d_gene: -; abundance: -; j_gene: TRBJ2-1; CDR3nt: TGCGCCAGCAGCTTGGTAGATTACAATGAGCAGTTCTTC; CDR3aa: CASSLVDYNEQFF
v_gene: TRBV7-3; d_gene: TRBD2; abundance: -; j_gene: TRBJ2-3; CDR3nt: TGTGCCAGCAGCTCTAGCGGGGGGGCATTACGAGATACGCAGTATTTT; CDR3aa: CASSSSGGALRDTQYF
v_gene: TRBV29-1; d_gene: -; abundance: -; j_gene: TRBJ1-1; CDR3nt: TGCAGCGTTGAAGGTCCGGGATTGAACACTGAAGCTTTCTTT; CDR3aa: CSVEGPGLNTEAFF
v_gene: TRBV11-2; d_gene: TRBD1; abundance: -; j_gene: TRBJ2-5; CDR3nt: TGTGCCAGCAGTCGAGGACAGGGGGCGAAGACCCAGTACTTC; CDR3aa: CASSRGQGAKTQYF
v_gene: TRBV5-1; d_gene: -; abundance: -; j_gene: TRBJ2-1; CDR3nt: TGCGCCAGCAGTGTGCCAATCCAGGGCGGCGAGCAGTTCTTC; CDR3aa: CASSVPIQGGEQFF
v_gene: TRBV4-3; d_gene: -; abundance: -; j_gene: TRBJ1-1; CDR3nt: TGCGCCAGCAGCCTTCTCGACAACATGAACACTGAAGCTTTCTTT; CDR3aa: CASSLLDNMNTEAFF
v_gene: TRBV7-3; d_gene: -; abundance: -; j_gene: TRBJ2-7; CDR3nt: TGTGCCAGCAGCTTACGGGTCCACGAGCAGTACTTC; CDR3aa: CASSLRVHEQYF
v_gene: TRBV25-1; d_gene: TRBD2; abundance: few; j_gene: TRBJ2-1; CDR3nt: TGTGCCAGCAGTGACCCTAGCGGGAGGGCCGGCCACAATGAGCAGTTCTTC; CDR3aa: CASSDPSGRAGHNEQFF
v_gene: TRBV28; d_gene: TRBD1; abundance: -; j_gene: TRBJ1-2; CDR3nt: TGTGCCAGCAGTTCACCGTCCGACAGGGCTAACTATGGCTACACCTTC; CDR3aa: CASSSPSDRANYGYTF
v_gene: TRBV7-9; d_gene: -; abundance: -; j_gene: TRBJ2-1; CDR3nt: TGTGCCAGCAGCTTAGAGACTAGGACGGTCTTC; CDR3aa: CASSLETRTVF
v_gene: TRBV11-2; d_gene: -; abundance: once; j_gene: TRBJ2-3; CDR3nt: TGTGCCAGCAGCAGCGGTAGCACAGATACGCAGTATTTT; CDR3aa: CASSSGSTDTQYF
v_gene: TRBV9; d_gene: TRBD1; abundance: -; j_gene: TRBJ2-2; CDR3nt: TGTGCCAGCAGCGCACGGGACAGGGGCACCGGGGAGCTGTTTTTT; CDR3aa: CASSARDRGTGELFF
v_gene: TRBV29-1; d_gene: -; abundance: -; j_gene: TRBJ1-1; CDR3nt: TGCAGCGTTGATTTAGGCGGGGGCACTGAAGCTTTCTTT; CDR3aa: CSVDLGGGTEAFF
v_gene: TRBV4-3; d_gene: -; abundance: -; j_gene: TRBJ2-5; CDR3nt: TGCGCCAGCAGCCTGGAGTTGGTTGAGACCCAGTACTTC; CDR3aa: CASSLELVETQYF
v_gene: TRBV28; d_gene: -; abundance: few; j_gene: TRBJ1-6; CDR3nt: TGTGCCAGCACCTCTGCACAGGGTAGATATAATTCACCCCTCCACTTT; CDR3aa: CASTSAQGRYNSPLHF
v_gene: TRBV2; d_gene: -; abundance: -; j_gene: TRBJ1-5; CDR3nt: TGTGCCAGCTCTCCTGGAGGGGCTGGCAATCAGCCCCAGCATTTT; CDR3aa: CASSPGGAGNQPQHF
v_gene: TRBV25-1; d_gene: -; abundance: -; j_gene: TRBJ1-4; CDR3nt: TGTGCCAGCAGTGAAGGCCTTTATGACAGACTTAATGAAAAACTGTTTTTT; CDR3aa: CASSEGLYDRLNEKLFF
v_gene: TRBV19; d_gene: TRBD1; abundance: -; j_gene: TRBJ2-3; CDR3nt: TGTGCCAGTAGTGTGACCGGGACAGGGGTGGCAGATACGCAGTATTTT; CDR3aa: CASSVTGTGVADTQYF
v_gene: TRBV19; d_gene: TRBD1; abundance: -; j_gene: TRBJ1-5; CDR3nt: TGTGCCAGTAGTATAGGACAGGGGTTCGACCAGCCCCAGCATTTT; CDR3aa: CASSIGQGFDQPQHF
v_gene: TRBV24-1; d_gene: TRBD1; abundance: -; j_gene: TRBJ2-1; CDR3nt: TGTGCCACCAGAGAGACAGGGGGCTCAAATGAGCAGTTCTTC; CDR3aa: CATRETGGSNEQFF
v_gene: TRBV9; d_gene: -; abundance: -; j_gene: TRBJ1-3; CDR3nt: TGTGCCAGCAGCACCTCAGGGCAGAGCTCTGGAAACACCATATATTTT; CDR3aa: CASSTSGQSSGNTIYF
v_gene: TRBV6-1; d_gene: TRBD1; abundance: -; j_gene: TRBJ2-1; CDR3nt: TGTGCCAGCAGTGAAGCACCACTACCGGGACAGGGTTCTCTTGAGCAGTTCTTC; CDR3aa: CASSEAPLPGQGSLEQFF
v_gene: TRBV2; d_gene: -; abundance: -; j_gene: TRBJ1-5; CDR3nt: TGTGCCAGCAGGGCGGAGTCGGCCCAGCATTTT; CDR3aa: CASRAESAQHF
v_gene: TRBV7-6; d_gene: -; abundance: -; j_gene: TRBJ1-1; CDR3nt: TGTGCCAGCAGCTTACAGGGGAGGGGGAACACTGAAGCTTTCTTT; CDR3aa: CASSLQGRGNTEAFF
v_gene: TRBV4-3; d_gene: -; abundance: -; j_gene: TRBJ1-2; CDR3nt: TGCGCCAGCAGCCCTCGTGCAGGGGTGTTATATGGCTACACCTTC; CDR3aa: CASSPRAGVLYGYTF
v_gene: TRBV2; d_gene: TRBD1; abundance: -; j_gene: TRBJ1-4; CDR3nt: TGTGCCAGCAGTCAAACAGGGGAATGGAGTGAAAAACTGTTTTTT; CDR3aa: CASSQTGEWSEKLFF
v_gene: TRBV7-9; d_gene: TRBD1; abundance: -; j_gene: TRBJ2-1; CDR3nt: TGTGCCAGCAGCGAACGGACAGGGAGGAATGAGCAGTTCTTC; CDR3aa: CASSERTGRNEQFF
v_gene: TRBV27; d_gene: TRBD1; abundance: -; j_gene: TRBJ1-2; CDR3nt: TGTGCCAGCACTAAAGACAGGGGGGGTTTCGATGGCTACACCTTC; CDR3aa: CASTKDRGGFDGYTF
v_gene: TRBV6-6; d_gene: -; abundance: -; j_gene: TRBJ2-5; CDR3nt: TGTGCCAGCAGTTACCAGGGGAGGGTGTTCGAGACCCAGTACTTC; CDR3aa: CASSYQGRVFETQYF
v_gene: TRBV5-4; d_gene: TRBD2; abundance: once; j_gene: TRBJ2-3; CDR3nt: TGTGCCAGCAGTCTATCGGGACTAGCGGATACGCAGTATTTT; CDR3aa: CASSLSGLADTQYF
v_gene: TRBV2; d_gene: -; abundance: -; j_gene: TRBJ2-6; CDR3nt: TGTGCCAGCACGGCAGGGGCACCTGGGGCCAACGTCCTGACTTTC; CDR3aa: CASTAGAPGANVLTF
v_gene: TRBV7-9; d_gene: TRBD2; abundance: -; j_gene: TRBJ2-7; CDR3nt: TGTGCCAGCAGCGCTAGCGGGAGCTACGAGCAGTACTTC; CDR3aa: CASSASGSYEQYF
v_gene: TRBV10-1; d_gene: -; abundance: -; j_gene: TRBJ2-2; CDR3nt: TGCGCCAGCAGTGTAGCACGTAACACCGGGGAGCTGTTTTTT; CDR3aa: CASSVARNTGELFF
v_gene: TRBV29-1; d_gene: -; abundance: -; j_gene: TRBJ2-5; CDR3nt: TGCAGCGTTGAACCCAACCAAGAGACCCAGTACTTC; CDR3aa: CSVEPNQETQYF